The clone carrying this TCR beta chain came up many times. The antigen remains undetermined. Profiled with immunoSEQ multiplex PCR; TCRdb holds only in-frame clones, not every one. The table lists 15,000 to 20,000 clones, no singletons, with roughly 2.5% in the top ten. The data originate from a study of T cell clonality in common variable immunodeficiency. Study results and limitations: Reportedly, TCR beta sequences from common variable immunodeficiency showed fewer deletions and N-nucleotide insertions.

Heparinized whole blood, roughly 5 to 9 ml, came from each donor. The sample comprised peripheral blood mononuclear cells. The origin of this receptor is a human donor with common variable immunodeficiency.

CDR3: CASSLALTGQETQYF. The sequenced part of the CDR3 DNA is TGTGCCAGCAGCTTAGCCCTGACGGGTCAAGAGACC. V and J are TRBV7-8 and TRBJ2-5; D unclear. The read ends 3 residues shy of where the CDR3 ends; the end is completed using the germline J gene. The V gene's germline CDR1 is SGHVS and CDR2 FQNEAQ. Trimming pared 0 bases from V and 2 bases from J, leaving 10 bases between. The CDR3 consists of 15 residues.